Below, 30 T cell receptor beta chains from the same sample are listed, as sequenced in a study of Graves' ophthalmopathy and Graves' hyperthyroidism. The TCR beta CDR3 regions underwent amplification from RNA transcripts. RT-PCR was first run with HTBI primers, then multiplex PCR in a second round. TCRdb re-analysed the multiplex PCR reads in MiXCR, keeping a single row per CDR3 protein. The sample lists roughly 500,000 distinct CDR3 sequences; approximately 15% were seen once. Sequencing used blood. The receptors come from a woman in her thirties with Graves' ophthalmopathy.

This clonotype was counted at least ten times. V and J are TRBV4-1 and TRBJ2-7, with D possibly being TRBD1 (5 bases). This CDR3 region has 14 residues. Germline CDR1 and CDR2: MGHRA and YSYEKL. The ends were cut back, 0 bases at V and 2 bases at J, with 8 bases in the middle. In DNA, the CDR3 is TGCGCCAGCAGCCAAGAGGACACCGCCTACGAGCAGTACTTC. It codes for CASSQEDTAYEQYF.

This clonotype occurred many times. The chain combines TRBV15 with TRBJ2-2; D remains unclear. V was clipped by 5 bases and J by 4 bases, with 11 bases between them. CDR1 is LNHNV and CDR2 is YYDKDF in the germline V gene (reference sequence). The CDR3 extends over 14 amino acids. CDR3 nucleotides: TGTGCCACCAGCGGGGAAAGCAGCACCGGGGAGCTGTTTTTT. Translating it yields CATSGESSTGELFF.

There are a few counts of this clonotype. The chain employs TRBV6-1 and TRBJ2-2; maybe TRBD1 (5 bases). The germline CDR1 and CDR2 sequences are MNHNS and SASEGT. Trimming shortened V by 5 bases and J by 4 bases, and 11 bases separated the two germline ends. The CDR3 has 14 residues. The CDR3 sequence is CASSLTASTGELFF. The CDR3, as DNA: TGTGCCAGCAGTCTGACAGCTTCCACCGGGGAGCTGTTTTTT.

This clonotype has only a few counts. J is TRBJ1-6 and V is TRBV4-3; 7 bases are a match to TRBD1. J was trimmed by 5 bases and V by 5 bases; bases with no gene match: 3. The CDR3 sequence is 14 residues long. CDR1 LGHNA and CDR2 YSLEER come from the germline V gene. CDR3 protein: CASSYGQDNSPLHF. CDR3 DNA: TGCGCCAGCAGCTACGGACAGGATAATTCACCCCTCCACTTT.

This clonotype occurred many times. The chain has TRBV27 and TRBJ2-7, with TRBD2 matching over 7 bases. The V gene's germline CDR1 is MNHEY and CDR2 SMNVEV (reference sequence). V dropped 6 bases and J dropped 5; count of bases not matched to a gene: 4. CDR3 length: 12 residues. The CDR3 is CASRRGVNEQYF. The CDR3 DNA is TGTGCCAGCAGACGGGGGGTCAACGAGCAGTACTTC.

The chain is built from TRBV10-3 and TRBJ1-2; no definite D call. The CDR3 is made up of 15 amino acids. Germline V CDR1 and CDR2: ENHRY, SYGVKD. Deletions cut 0 bases from V and 4 bases from J, with 12 bases between. The CDR3 sequence: CAISESTDGSYGYTF. The CDR3 DNA reads as TGTGCCATCAGTGAGTCGACGGACGGAAGCTATGGCTACACCTTC.

The chain is built from TRBV28 and TRBJ2-7; D could derive from TRBD1 or TRBD2 (5 bases each). The CDR3 sequence is 14 residues long. The V and J ends lost 2 bases and 3 bases respectively, with 11 bases between them. Germline lookup yields CDR1 MDHEN and CDR2 SYDVKM. The DNA of the CDR3 is TGTGCCAGCAGTTTAGCAGGGAGCGACTACGAGCAGTACTTC. As protein: CASSLAGSDYEQYF. Supplemented by reference TRBV28 and TRBJ2-7, the full variable domain reads DVKVTQSSRYLVKRTGEKVFLECVQDMDHENMFWYRQDPGLGLRLIYFSYDVKMKEKGDIPEGYSVSREKKERFSLILESASTNQTSMYLCASSLAGSDYEQYFGPGTRLTVT.

This clonotype was seen repeatedly, ten times or more. The genes are TRBV9 and TRBJ1-2; D is perhaps TRBD1 (5 bases). With 0 bases removed from V and 8 bases from J, the gap between germline ends came to 17 bases. CDR1 and CDR2 (germline): SGDLS, YYNGEE. The CDR3 consists of 15 residues. The CDR3 region is CASSVGHTGGLGYTF. The CDR3 DNA sequence: TGTGCCAGCAGCGTAGGCCATACTGGGGGTTTAGGCTACACCTTC.

This clonotype was observed many times. The V call is TRBV27, the J call TRBJ1-1; 8 positions match TRBD1. The CDR3 sequence is 12 residues long. Trimming cost V 8 bases and J 10 bases; bases outside gene matches: 9. CDR1 and CDR2 from the germline V gene are MNHEY and SMNVEV (reference sequence). The CDR3 region has the DNA TGTGCCAGCGGTGACAGGGGTCAAAGAGCTTTCTTT. This encodes CASGDRGQRAFF.

This chain uses TRBV5-1 with TRBJ1-2, with D possibly TRBD1 on 6 matching bases. V lost 0 bases and J 5 bases, leaving 14 bases between the germline ends. CDR3 length equals 15 residues. Germline V gives CDR1 SGHRS, CDR2 YFSETQ. In DNA form, the CDR3 reads TGCGCCAGCAGCTTGGATGCAGGGGATCCTTATGGCTACACCTTC. This codes for CASSLDAGDPYGYTF.

This clonotype was detected only a few times. V usage is TRBV7-8 and J usage is TRBJ1-5, with a possible D match to TRBD1 (6 bases). V shed 5 bases and J shed 2 bases, with 22 bases lying between them. The CDR3 consists of 18 residues. CDR1 and CDR2 from the germline V gene are SGHVS and FQNEAQ. CDR3 region: CASSPSGQLLGGNQPQHF. The CDR3, as DNA: TGTGCCAGCAGCCCAAGCGGACAGCTCCTAGGGGGCAATCAGCCCCAGCATTTT.

The chain recombines TRBV6-1 with TRBJ1-6; D is possibly TRBD1 (6 bases). V was shortened by 6 bases and J by 10 bases, with 13 bases between the two germline ends. The CDR3 loop spans 13 amino acids. From germline, CDR1 is MNHNS and CDR2 SASEGT. Here the CDR3 DNA reads TGTGCCAGCAGCTTCCTAGGGACATCACCCCTCCACTTT. Amino acids: CASSFLGTSPLHF.

A few counts support this clonotype. The chain employs TRBV6-2 or TRBV6-3 and TRBJ1-6, with 9 bases matching TRBD1. The CDR3 contains 16 residues. Germline loops: CDR1 MNHEY, CDR2 SVGEGT. V dropped 3 bases and J dropped 10; count of bases not matched to a gene: 10. The CDR3 coding sequence is TGTGCCAGCAGTTATCTCGACAGGGGGGATTCATCACCCCTCCACTTT. Encoded protein: CASSYLDRGDSSPLHF.

This clonotype was counted ten times or more. The chain has TRBV29-1 and TRBJ1-1; D ambiguous. The CDR3 contains 12 residues. The V gene lost 7 bases and the J gene lost 3 bases, with 12 bases spanning the gap. The germline V gene encodes CDR1 SQVTM and CDR2 ANQGSEA. The CDR3 coding sequence is TGCAGCGGGGGAATTGAGGACACTGAAGCTTTCTTT. This codes for CSGGIEDTEAFF.

A few counts support this clonotype. The chain has TRBV3-1 and TRBJ1-2; D may be TRBD1 (6 bases). This CDR3 spans 14 amino acids. CDR1 LGHDT and CDR2 YNNKEL come from the germline V gene (reference sequence). Trimming stripped 4 bases from V and 0 bases from J, with 9 bases between. The CDR3 bases are TGTGCCAGCAGCCGCCGGACAGCTAACTATGGCTACACCTTC. This encodes CASSRRTANYGYTF.

This clonotype was counted ten times or more. The J gene is TRBJ1-5, the V gene TRBV6-5, with no clear D. This CDR3 spans 13 amino acids. V was trimmed by 4 bases and J by 7 bases, leaving 11 bases between them. Per the germline V gene, CDR1 is MNHEY and CDR2 is SVGAGI. CDR3 nucleotides: TGTGCCAGCAGTTCCAGTGCGGGGCAGCCCCAGCATTTT. Protein sequence: CASSSSAGQPQHF.

This clonotype was counted at least ten times. The junction shows a germline mismatch at one end, possibly a read error. The genes are TRBV7-2 and TRBJ2-4, with TRBD2 identical over 8 bases. Germline V CDR1 and CDR2: SGHTA, FQGNSA. The CDR3 has 14 residues. Here the CDR3 DNA reads TGTGCCAGCAGCTTCCGGGGGGGGCAGGCCATTAAGTACTTC. Translated: CASSFRGGQAIKYF.

In this sample, this clonotype turned up many times. The V gene is TRBV7-3, the J gene TRBJ2-5; 7 nucleotides match TRBD2. Germline CDR1 and CDR2: SGHTA and FQGTGA. This CDR3 is built from 15 residues. Trimming at V came to 1 base and at J to 3 bases, leaving 5 bases not matched to a gene. The CDR3 is CASSLIGGSEETQYF. DNA of the CDR3: TGTGCCAGCAGCTTAATCGGCGGGAGCGAAGAGACCCAGTACTTC. Using reference TRBV7-3 and TRBJ2-5 for the parts outside the CDR3, the full variable domain is GAGVSQTPSNKVTEKGKYVELRCDPISGHTALYWYRQSLGQGPEFLIYFQGTGAADDSGLPNDRFFAVRPEGSVSTLKIQRTERGDSAVYLCASSLIGGSEETQYFGPGTRLLVL.

This clonotype was recorded at least ten times. The germline gene is not matched at one end of the junction; a read error may be the cause. The chain links TRBV4-1 to TRBJ2-7, with 7 bases fitting TRBD1. CDR1 MGHRA and CDR2 YSYEKL come from the germline V gene. The CDR3 extends over 14 amino acids. The chain's CDR3 is CASSRGQSSYEQYF. The CDR3 DNA follows: TGCGCCAGTAGCCGGGGACAGAGCTCCTACGAGCAGTACTTC.

This clonotype was counted many times. This chain links TRBV12-3 or TRBV12-4 with TRBJ1-2, with unresolved D. Deletions cut 1 base from V and 4 bases from J, with 7 bases between. This CDR3 contains 13 residues. CDR3 DNA: TGTGCCAGCAGTTTAGGTCTATTCTATGGCTACACCTTC. Its protein is CASSLGLFYGYTF.

The sample holds many counts of this clonotype. The CDR3 loop reads CSSSGRQGVEYF. The CDR3 region has the DNA TGCAGTTCCTCCGGTAGACAGGGAGTGGAGTACTTC. The chain joins TRBV20-1 to TRBJ2-7; 7 bases line up with TRBD1. Germline V gene lookup returns CDR1 DFQATT and CDR2 SNEGSKA (reference sequence). The ends lost 8 bases at V and 11 bases at J; junction bases unmatched: 15. The CDR3 extends over 12 amino acids.

Ten or more counts support this clonotype. The rearrangement joins TRBV6-1 to TRBJ1-2, with D perhaps matching TRBD1 (5 bases). The CDR3 sequence is 14 residues long. The ends were cut back, 6 bases at V and 5 bases at J, with 16 bases in the middle. Germline lookup yields CDR1 MNHNS and CDR2 SASEGT. CDR3 protein: CASSGVGERYGYTF. CDR3 DNA sequence: TGTGCCAGCAGCGGGGTGGGGGAGAGGTATGGCTACACCTTC.

This clonotype was picked up many times. The genes are TRBV24-1 and TRBJ1-2; D remains unclear. The CDR3 spans 11 residues. Per germline, CDR1 KGHDR and CDR2 SFDVKD. V lost 6 bases to trimming and J lost 8 bases, with 9 bases between them. This chain's CDR3 is CATSSLRGYTF. As DNA, the CDR3 is TGTGCCACCAGTTCCCTACGGGGCTACACCTTC.

This clonotype has a count of ten or more. The chain couples TRBV28 to TRBJ1-6; D is unclear. V lost 6 bases to trimming and J lost 7 bases, with 13 bases between them. This CDR3 spans 14 amino acids. Germline lookup yields CDR1 MDHEN and CDR2 SYDVKM. CDR3 sequence (DNA): TGTGCCAGCAGACTAACGGTTCAGAATTCACCCCTCCACTTT. This encodes CASRLTVQNSPLHF.

This clonotype appeared a few times. A much larger clone lies a single base off, so this may be a read error. V and J are TRBV7-8 and TRBJ2-5; 13 nucleotides agree with TRBD2. Germline V gene data show CDR1 as SGHVS and CDR2 as FQNEAQ. The CDR3 has 19 amino acids. Trimming cost V 8 bases and J 4 bases; bases outside gene matches: 19. The CDR3 loop reads CASGRRLAGGGVFGETQYF. CDR3 sequence (DNA): TGTGCCAGCGGCAGAAGACTAGCGGGAGGCGGGGTATTCGGAGAGACCCAGTACTTC.

This clonotype was observed at least ten times. J is TRBJ1-6 and V is TRBV12-3 or TRBV12-4, with a tentative D call TRBD1 (5 bases). The V end lost 1 base, the J end lost 9 bases, and 10 bases lay between the germline ends. CDR3 length equals 14 residues. CDR3 protein: CASSLEGRSSPLHF. DNA for the CDR3: TGTGCCAGCAGTTTAGAGGGGAGGAGTTCACCCCTCCACTTT.

This clonotype was picked up many times. The chain combines TRBV6-1 with TRBJ2-7; the D gene is possibly TRBD2 (5 bases). V shed 8 bases and J shed 2 bases, with 13 bases lying between them. Per the germline V gene, CDR1 is MNHNS and CDR2 is SASEGT. This CDR3 is built from 13 residues. CDR3 sequence: CASARGLTYEQYF. The CDR3 DNA sequence: TGTGCCAGCGCTCGGGGTTTAACCTACGAGCAGTACTTC.

In this sample, this clonotype turned up many times. V usage is TRBV7-2 and J usage is TRBJ1-1; 8 bases line up with TRBD1. Germline CDR1 is SGHTA and CDR2 is FQGNSA. V shed 5 bases, J shed 2 bases, and the junction held 7 bases outside the gene matches. The CDR3 covers 15 residues. This chain's CDR3 is CASSIRQGTNTEAFF. Here the CDR3 DNA reads TGTGCCAGCAGCATACGACAGGGGACAAACACTGAAGCTTTCTTT.

For this clonotype: A much bigger clone sits one base away, suggesting this may be a read error. This chain links TRBV27 with TRBJ1-6; D unresolved. The CDR3 has 15 amino acids. Germline assignment: CDR1 MNHEY and CDR2 SMNVEV (reference sequence). CDR3 in DNA: TGTGCCAGCAGTGGCCTAATCCCCGGGGATTCACACCTCCACTTT. Its translation is CASSGLIPGDSHLHF.

This clonotype was counted between two and nine times. The chain employs TRBV7-8 and TRBJ1-5; 9 nucleotides align to TRBD1. The CDR3 extends over 16 amino acids. V was pared by 4 bases and J by 6 bases, with 10 bases of the junction left unmatched. The germline CDR1 and CDR2 sequences are SGHVS and FQNEAQ. DNA for the CDR3: TGTGCCAGCAGCTACTATACAGGGGGCCAAAGTCAGCCCCAGCATTTT. Its translation: CASSYYTGGQSQPQHF.